This T cell receptor (beta chain) is drawn from a study of T cells in Graves' hyperthyroidism and ophthalmopathy. TCR beta CDR3 regions were amplified from RNA transcripts. First-round RT-PCR with HTBI primers amplified the TCR CDR3 region. TCRdb re-called the multiplex PCR reads through MiXCR, storing one row per CDR3 protein. The data hold 750,000 to 900,000 distinct CDR3 sequences, with roughly 37% observed a single time. The receptor's source is a man between 18 and 35 years old with Graves' hyperthyroidism. Sequenced sample: blood.

The CDR3 DNA follows: TGTGCCAGTAGTATCGCAGGGACAAGGGCATCACCCACCATATATTTT. This encodes CASSIAGTRASPTIYF. This rearrangement joins TRBV19 to TRBJ1-3, with D maybe TRBD1 (6 bases). Germline V gene lookup returns CDR1 LNHDA and CDR2 SQIVND (reference sequence). The CDR3 consists of 16 residues. Deletions cut 3 bases from V and 9 bases from J, with 21 bases between.